The next 25 T cell receptor beta chains were all read from a single sample in a study of CD8+ T cells in alopecia areata. As for treatment: oral pan-JAK inhibitor, 5-10 mg twice daily. RNA, once extracted, was reverse transcribed into cDNA for use as the sequencing template. TCRdb's table, derived via immunoSEQ multiplex PCR, lists solely in-frame clones and lacks some. This sample yields around 270,000 clones, of which 55% to 75% are seen a single time; about 1.8% belongs to the top ten. The sequencing used CD4+ T cells sorted from blood, collected at week 24, from a patient treated with tofacitinib. The receptors were sampled from a human donor with alopecia areata.

The V gene is TRBV30, the J gene TRBJ1-1; TRBD1 agrees at 7 bases. The ends lost 0 bases at V and 10 bases at J; junction bases unmatched: 8. This CDR3 region has 13 residues. Germline V gives CDR1 GTSNPN, CDR2 SVGIG (reference sequence). The CDR3 region has the DNA TGTGCCTGGAGTGTAAAAACGGGACAGAGAGCTTTCTTT. Translation gives CAWSVKTGQRAFF.

The chain links TRBV29-1 to TRBJ2-2; maybe TRBD1 (5 bases). Germline assignment: CDR1 SQVTM and CDR2 ANQGSEA. The CDR3 covers 11 residues. Between the trimmed V and J ends, which lost 4 bases and 14 bases, there was a span of 14 bases. CDR3 residues: CSVGPEQALFF. DNA for the CDR3: TGCAGCGTTGGACCCGAACAGGCTCTGTTTTTT.

The V and J genes are TRBV30 and TRBJ2-7, with 8 bases that match TRBD1. This CDR3 has 13 amino acids. Germline V gene data show CDR1 as GTSNPN and CDR2 as SVGIG (reference sequence). V lost 7 bases to trimming and J lost 4 bases; unmatched junction nucleotides: 9. CDR3 sequence: CASSGTGPYEQYF. DNA for the CDR3: TGTGCCTCTTCCGGGACAGGACCTTACGAGCAGTACTTC.

The chain recombines TRBV30 with TRBJ2-1; a possible D gene is TRBD1 (6 bases). The germline gives CDR1 GTSNPN, CDR2 SVGIG (reference sequence). The CDR3 contains 17 residues. Trimming stripped 3 bases from V and 6 bases from J, with 24 bases between. The CDR3 DNA reads TGTGCCTGGAGCCTACCAACACAGGGTTTTGCTTCCAATGAGCAGTTCTTC. Translating gives CAWSLPTQGFASNEQFF.

This clone occurred a few times. The J gene is TRBJ1-1, the V gene TRBV5-1; D is unresolved. V shed 7 bases and J shed 0 bases, with 16 bases lying between them. CDR3 size: 15 residues. Looked up from germline, CDR1 is SGHRS and CDR2 is YFSETQ. Here the CDR3 reads CASFYVPGMNTEAFF. The DNA of the CDR3 is TGCGCCAGCTTTTACGTACCGGGCATGAACACTGAAGCTTTCTTT.

The rearrangement joins TRBV2 to TRBJ2-3; D remains unclear. V was pared by 6 bases and J by 2 bases, with 6 bases between. The length of the CDR3 is 12 residues. Looked up from germline, CDR1 is SNHLY and CDR2 is FYNNEI. The CDR3 loop is CASRLYTDTQYF. CDR3 DNA: TGTGCCAGCAGGTTATACACAGATACGCAGTATTTT.

This chain uses TRBV27 with TRBJ2-3; D is unclear. Between the trimmed V and J ends, which lost 7 bases and 1 base, there was a span of 12 bases. The germline gives CDR1 MNHEY, CDR2 SMNVEV (reference sequence). The CDR3 has 14 amino acids. In DNA, the CDR3 is TGTGCCAGCACAGTTGCCCACCGCACAGATACGCAGTATTTT. Translated: CASTVAHRTDTQYF.

The chain recombines TRBV2 with TRBJ1-6, with 7 bases matching TRBD1. The CDR3 extends over 12 amino acids. The V segment lost 7 bases and the J segment 11 bases; nucleotides outside the gene matches: 5. The germline gives CDR1 SNHLY, CDR2 FYNNEI. In DNA form, the CDR3 reads TGTGCCAGCATGTTACAGGGGACACCCCTCCACTTT. It translates to CASMLQGTPLHF.

The chain links TRBV27 to TRBJ2-1, with a tentative D call TRBD1 (6 bases). V was cut by 6 bases and J by 4 bases, with 16 bases left in between. This CDR3 spans 15 amino acids. The germline V gene encodes CDR1 MNHEY and CDR2 SMNVEV (reference sequence). The CDR3 sequence is CASSPVDRTYNEQFF. As DNA, the CDR3 is TGTGCCAGCAGCCCAGTCGACAGGACATACAATGAGCAGTTCTTC.

The CDR3 region has the DNA TGTGCCAGCAGTTACCTCCAGGATCGGGAAAAACTGTTTTTT. It encodes CASSYLQDREKLFF. V is TRBV6-5 and J is TRBJ1-4; no clear D gene. V was clipped by 2 bases and J by 8 bases, with 12 bases between them. Germline V CDR1 and CDR2: MNHEY, SVGAGI. This CDR3 has 14 residues.

For the CDR3, the DNA is TGTGCCAGCAGTGAATGGGGACAGGGGGTAGCCAAAAACATTCAGTACTTC. Translated: CASSEWGQGVAKNIQYF. The chain carries TRBV25-1 and TRBJ2-4, with TRBD1 matching over 11 bases. Germline values: CDR1 MGHDK, CDR2 SYGVNS. V gave up 1 base and J gave up 0 bases; unmatched junction bases: 2. The CDR3 loop spans 17 amino acids.

V usage is TRBV5-6 and J usage is TRBJ2-2; D is unresolved. From germline, CDR1 is SGHDT and CDR2 YYEEEE. The V gene lost 2 bases and the J gene lost 4 bases, with 9 bases spanning the gap. The CDR3 loop spans 14 amino acids. CDR3 DNA: TGTGCCAGCAGCTTAGCATCAGTCACCGGGGAGCTGTTTTTT. Its translation is CASSLASVTGELFF.

The chain carries TRBV7-3 and TRBJ2-7; perhaps TRBD2 as D (6 bases). V was cut by 4 bases and J by 6 bases, with 16 bases left in between. The CDR3 length is 14 residues. The germline CDR1 and CDR2 sequences are SGHTA and FQGTGA. CDR3 DNA sequence: TGTGCCAGCAGCTCTTCCGGGACTTCATCCGAGCAGTACTTC. Residues: CASSSSGTSSEQYF. Using reference TRBV7-3 and TRBJ2-7 for the parts outside the CDR3, the full variable domain is GAGVSQTPSNKVTEKGKYVELRCDPISGHTALYWYRQSLGQGPEFLIYFQGTGAADDSGLPNDRFFAVRPEGSVSTLKIQRTERGDSAVYLCASSSSGTSSEQYFGPGTRLTVT.

This clone was seen only a few times. The chain carries TRBV30 and TRBJ2-7; D ambiguous. V lost 4 bases and J 2 bases, leaving 12 bases between the germline ends. Germline CDR1 GTSNPN, CDR2 SVGIG (reference sequence). CDR3 length: 13 residues. CDR3 residues: CAWNRGVAYEQYF. The CDR3 DNA follows: TGTGCCTGGAACCGTGGGGTTGCCTACGAGCAGTACTTC. Filled out from reference TRBV30 and TRBJ2-7, the complete variable domain reads SQTIHQWPATLVQPVGSPLSLECTVEGTSNPNLYWYRQAAGRGLQLLFYSVGIGQISSEVPQNLSASRPQDRQFILSSKKLLLSDSGFYLCAWNRGVAYEQYFGPGTRLTVT.

The genes are TRBV6-5 and TRBJ1-2; maybe TRBD1 (5 bases). This CDR3 region has 13 residues. The ends were cut back, 4 bases at V and 2 bases at J, with 8 bases in the middle. Germline V gives CDR1 MNHEY, CDR2 SVGAGI. The CDR3, as DNA: TGTGCCAGCAGTTCCCCAGGGAACTATGGCTACACCTTC. Protein sequence: CASSSPGNYGYTF.

V and J are TRBV30 and TRBJ2-1; TRBD1 matches at 8 bases. Germline CDR1 and CDR2: GTSNPN and SVGIG (reference sequence). V shed 8 bases and J 6 bases; nucleotides not matched to a gene: 9. The CDR3 extends over 13 amino acids. CDR3 residues: CAQRTGTINEQFF. CDR3 in DNA: TGTGCCCAAAGGACAGGGACGATCAATGAGCAGTTCTTC.

CDR3 coding DNA: TGTGCCAGCAGTTCTTTTGGGGCCAAAAACATTCAGTACTTC. Protein product: CASSSFGAKNIQYF. V usage is TRBV28 and J usage is TRBJ2-4; D unclear. The V and J ends lost 4 bases and 1 base respectively, with 8 bases between them. The germline CDR1 and CDR2 sequences are MDHEN and SYDVKM. This CDR3 spans 14 amino acids.

This clone was seen more than once but under ten times. The chain combines TRBV2 with TRBJ2-5, with 7 positions matching TRBD1. Trimming removed 8 bases from V and 0 bases from J; junction bases left unmatched: 0. Looked up from germline, CDR1 is SNHLY and CDR2 is FYNNEI. This CDR3 has 12 residues. CDR3 in amino acids: CASGQDQETQYF. The CDR3 nucleotides read TGTGCCAGCGGACAGGACCAAGAGACCCAGTACTTC.

In this sample, this clone turned up a few times. V usage is TRBV29-1 and J usage is TRBJ2-7; TRBD1 might be the D (5 bases). CDR3 length equals 14 residues. With 1 base removed from V and 0 bases from J, the gap between germline ends came to 10 bases. Germline CDR1 reads SQVTM; CDR2 reads ANQGSEA. CDR3 sequence (DNA): TGCAGCGTTGAAGGAACAGGTTTCTCCTACGAGCAGTACTTC. Its translation: CSVEGTGFSYEQYF.

The chain is built from TRBV9 and TRBJ2-3, with TRBD2 matching over 10 bases. Germline CDR1 is SGDLS and CDR2 is YYNGEE. Trimming took 0 bases from V and 6 from J; bases not matched to a gene: 7. This CDR3 comprises 16 residues. This CDR3 reads CASSVVGSGGADTQYF. The CDR3 coding sequence is TGTGCCAGCAGCGTAGTGGGCAGCGGGGGGGCGGATACGCAGTATTTT.

The CDR3 spells CASSFSQGRGYTF. The CDR3 bases are TGTGCCAGCAGTTTCTCGCAGGGACGCGGCTACACCTTC. V and J are TRBV28 and TRBJ1-2; D might be TRBD1 (5 bases). The CDR3 sequence is 13 residues long. V lost 3 bases, J lost 8 bases, and 13 bases lay in between. Germline CDR1 MDHEN, CDR2 SYDVKM.

The chain has TRBV7-3 and TRBJ2-2; D is ambiguous. Looked up from germline, CDR1 is SGHTA and CDR2 is FQGTGA. This CDR3 contains 14 residues. V gave up 1 base and J gave up 4 bases, with 7 bases separating them. The CDR3 region has the DNA TGTGCCAGCAGCTTAATGGTGGCCACCGGGGAGCTGTTTTTT. Translation: CASSLMVATGELFF. Full variable domain (remainder filled in from reference TRBV7-3 and TRBJ2-2): GAGVSQTPSNKVTEKGKYVELRCDPISGHTALYWYRQSLGQGPEFLIYFQGTGAADDSGLPNDRFFAVRPEGSVSTLKIQRTERGDSAVYLCASSLMVATGELFFGEGSRLTVL.

The sample holds many counts of this clone. The chain recombines TRBV2 with TRBJ2-1; 7 positions agree with TRBD1. Germline-derived CDR1 and CDR2 are SNHLY and FYNNEI. The CDR3 totals 12 residues. Trimming removed 7 bases from V and 8 bases from J; junction bases left unmatched: 5. CDR3: CASTYRGDEQFF. The CDR3 DNA follows: TGTGCCAGCACCTACAGGGGAGATGAGCAGTTCTTC.

This clone appeared a few times. The gene calls are TRBV6-5 and TRBJ2-5, with TRBD1 matching over 7 bases. With V trimmed by 7 bases and J by 7 bases, 9 bases remained unmatched. Germline CDR1 reads MNHEY; CDR2 reads SVGAGI. This CDR3 is 13 amino acids long. Here the CDR3 DNA reads TGTGCCAGCACTAAGACAGGGATGTGGACCCAGTACTTC. Its protein product is CASTKTGMWTQYF.

This sequence joins TRBV27 and TRBJ2-3; 7 bases are a match to TRBD2. There are 15 residues in the CDR3. CDR1 MNHEY and CDR2 SMNVEV come from the germline V gene (reference sequence). The V and J ends lost 8 bases and 6 bases, in that order; junction bases with no gene match: 14. For the CDR3, the DNA is TGTGCCAGCTCACTCCTAGCGGCCCGCGGGGATACGCAGTATTTT. This gives the protein CASSLLAARGDTQYF.